This entry lists 7 T cell receptor beta chains sequenced from one sample in a study of HIV-infected children after antiretroviral therapy interruption. A 3' RACE protocol on RNA, with unique molecular identifiers, produced the TCR library. From the 3' RACE reads, TCRdb called clonotypes with MiXCR, one entry per CDR3 protein. The repertoire holds more than 85,000 distinct CDR3 sequences, 6.9% seen once, with 0.85% to 1.3% in the top ten. The treatment was: PENTA 11 planned treatment interruption arm or continuous ART arm. The sample in question was CD45RA+ CD4+ T cells from PBMCs, pooled from several time points, obtained from a donor given antiretroviral therapy, either interrupted or continuous. Subset denoted: naive CD4+ CD45RA+ CD45RO- T cells. The receptors derive from a pool of human donors with HIV.

This clonotype was picked up many times. This sequence joins TRBV4-2 and TRBJ2-7; D is uncertain. V was clipped by 3 bases and J by 0 bases, with 6 bases between them. Germline CDR1 is LGHNA and CDR2 is YNFKEQ. The CDR3 is 13 amino acids. CDR3 DNA: TGTGCCAGCAGCCAGGGTCGCTCCTACGAGCAGTACTTC. Residues: CASSQGRSYEQYF.

V is TRBV6-5 and J is TRBJ2-7; 7 bases map to TRBD1. Germline lookup yields CDR1 MNHEY and CDR2 SVGAGI. The CDR3 contains 15 residues. With 4 bases clipped from V and 6 bases from J, the junction kept 12 bases outside the gene matches. The CDR3 region has the DNA TGTGCCAGCAGTTTAACAGGGGTAATGACCATCGAGCAGTACTTC. Translated, it gives CASSLTGVMTIEQYF.

This clonotype was detected a few times. The J gene is TRBJ1-2, the V gene TRBV20-1; a possible D gene is TRBD1 (5 bases). The CDR3 has 13 residues. Germline V gene sequence: CDR1 DFQATT, CDR2 SNEGSKA (reference sequence). The germline V and J ends were trimmed by 1 base and 8 bases, with 14 bases remaining between them. The DNA for the CDR3 is TGCAGTGCTAGAGTTGGGGGGATTCAGGGCTACACCTTC. It yields the protein CSARVGGIQGYTF.

This chain joins TRBV19 and TRBJ1-1; a weak D match, TRBD1 (6 bases). The length of the CDR3 is 11 residues. Germline lookup yields CDR1 LNHDA and CDR2 SQIVND (reference sequence). V lost 8 bases and J 3 bases, leaving 7 bases between the germline ends. The CDR3 loop reads CASHRDTEAFF. In DNA form, the CDR3 reads TGTGCCAGTCACAGGGACACTGAAGCTTTCTTT.

This clonotype has a handful of counts. V gene TRBV2 combines with J gene TRBJ2-2; D is ambiguous. Germline V gene sequence: CDR1 SNHLY, CDR2 FYNNEI. CDR3 size: 13 residues. V gave up 7 bases and J gave up 0 bases, with 6 bases separating them. CDR3 DNA sequence: TGTGCCAGCAACCCATCGAACACCGGGGAGCTGTTTTTT. Residues: CASNPSNTGELFF.

This clonotype was detected many times. CDR3 nucleotide sequence: TGTGCCAGCAGCTTAATGGCCGGGGTTCGGGCCAAAAACATTCAGTACTTC. Translating it yields CASSLMAGVRAKNIQYF. The chain recombines TRBV7-9 with TRBJ2-4, with D possibly matching TRBD2 (5 bases). The CDR3 totals 17 residues. The germline V gene encodes CDR1 SEHNR and CDR2 FQNEAQ (reference sequence). V was shortened by 2 bases and J by 1 base, with 15 bases between the two germline ends.

The sample holds a few counts of this clonotype. The V and J genes are TRBV10-3 and TRBJ2-1; D perhaps matches TRBD2 (5 bases). CDR1 is ENHRY, CDR2 SYGVKD, per germline. Trimming removed 10 bases at V and 6 bases at J, with 10 bases between. This CDR3 has 11 amino acids. The CDR3: CASSAVNEQFF. The CDR3 DNA follows: TGTGCCAGTAGCGCTGTCAATGAGCAGTTCTTC.